The rows below give T cell receptor beta chains drawn from one sample of a study of blood T cell repertoires in COVID-19. Produced via immunoSEQ multiplex PCR; TCRdb's table is partial and in-frame only. The sample has about 250,000 clones, around 82% seen once. Sample: peripheral blood. The receptors here all came from a man aged 35-49 years with active or convalescent COVID-19. Each CDR3 is given with its conserved first and last residue. Each record gives: V gene, clone size, J gene, D gene, CDR3 DNA, CDR3 protein. A D gene is named only where the DNA matches it firmly. Where a row states a size, it is once, few, many or the class of an expanded clone; other rows omit it.

TRBV3-1/TRBV3-2	few	TRBJ1-1	TRBD1	TGTGCCAGCAGCCCCTCGGACAGGGGGCGAGAAGCTTTCTTT	CASSPSDRGREAFF
TRBV2	.	TRBJ2-2	TRBD1	TGTGCCAGCAGTGAACAAATCGCCGGACAGGGGGCCTCCGGGGAGCTGTTTTTT	CASSEQIAGQGASGELFF
TRBV18	once	TRBJ1-4	TRBD1	TGTGCCAGCTCACCGGGACAGGGGGAAATTGAAAAACTGTTTTTT	CASSPGQGEIEKLFF
TRBV30	.	TRBJ1-2	TRBD1	TGTGCCTGGAGTACGGACAGGGTGGGAGGCTACACCTTC	CAWSTDRVGGYTF
TRBV6-2/TRBV6-3	.	TRBJ1-6	.	TGTGCCAGCAGTTATGCGGCGGTCCGGACCCTCCACTTT	CASSYAAVRTLHF
TRBV6-5	.	TRBJ2-1	TRBD2	TGTGCCAGCAACCGGGACTACTCCTACAATGAGCAGTTCTTC	CASNRDYSYNEQFF
TRBV7-8	.	TRBJ1-1	TRBD1	TGTGCCAGCAGCATAGATGGACTGGGACAGGCCCCATATGAAGCTTTCTTT	CASSIDGLGQAPYEAFF
TRBV5-1	.	TRBJ1-6	.	TGCGCCAGCAGCCTTCGGACAGCTAATTCACCCCTCCACTTT	CASSLRTANSPLHF
TRBV30	.	TRBJ2-7	.	TGTGCCTGGAGTAGCTCCTCTTATGTGCAGTACTTC	CAWSSSSYVQYF
TRBV19	.	TRBJ2-1	TRBD1	TGTGCCAGTAGTAAAGGACAGGGGAGCTACAATGAGCAGTTCTTC	CASSKGQGSYNEQFF
TRBV6-2/TRBV6-3	.	TRBJ2-7	.	TGTGCCAGCAGTAGCCCCGGGGAACTCTACGAGCAGTACTTC	CASSSPGELYEQYF
TRBV19	.	TRBJ2-5	TRBD1	TGTGCCAGTAACCTCACACAGGGGGACACGAACGAAGAGACCCAGTACTTC	CASNLTQGDTNEETQYF
TRBV12-3/TRBV12-4	.	TRBJ1-2	TRBD1	TGTGCCAGCTCGGGACAGGGCTATGGCTACACCTTC	CASSGQGYGYTF
TRBV14	.	TRBJ2-3	.	TGTGCCAGCAGCCAAGGAGACACTAGCACAGATACGCAGTATTTT	CASSQGDTSTDTQYF
TRBV14	.	TRBJ2-1	TRBD2	TGTGCCAGCAGCTTAGCGGGGAACTCCTACAATGAGCAGTTCTTC	CASSLAGNSYNEQFF
TRBV12-3/TRBV12-4	.	TRBJ1-6	.	TGTGCCAGCAGTTCCCGACTTAAATCACCCCTCCACTTT	CASSSRLKSPLHF
TRBV19	.	TRBJ1-5	.	TGTGCCAGTCGACCGACAGATAGCAATCAGCCCCAGCATTTT	CASRPTDSNQPQHF
TRBV27	.	TRBJ1-2	.	TGTGCCAGCAGAGCCACAGTCGGGGGGGATGGCTACACCTTC	CASRATVGGDGYTF
TRBV3-1/TRBV3-2	.	TRBJ2-3	.	TGTGCCAGCAGCCAGGTGTTAGCTGGCACAGATACGCAGTATTTT	CASSQVLAGTDTQYF
TRBV7-6	.	TRBJ2-7	.	TGTGCCAGCAGCTTAGCAGACAGGCCAACCTACGAGCAGTACTTC	CASSLADRPTYEQYF
TRBV18	.	TRBJ2-7	.	TGTGCCAGCTCACCGGGGGGCTCCTACGAGCAGTACTTC	CASSPGGSYEQYF
TRBV7-6	once	TRBJ1-2	TRBD1	TGTGCCAGCAGCTCCCGGACAGGGGAGGACTATGGCTACACCTTC	CASSSRTGEDYGYTF
TRBV9	.	TRBJ2-5	TRBD2	TGTGCCAGCAGCGTCGCCGGGGGGCAAGAGACCCAGTACTTC	CASSVAGGQETQYF
TRBV11-2	.	TRBJ1-6	.	TGTGCCAGCAGCTTAGGGGAGAGGGTAGACTCACCCCTCCACTTT	CASSLGERVDSPLHF
TRBV3-1/TRBV3-2	.	TRBJ1-2	TRBD1	TGTGCCAGCAGCTACCGGACAGGGGGCTATGGCTACACCTTC	CASSYRTGGYGYTF
TRBV11-3	.	TRBJ2-5	.	TGTGCCAGCAGCTTAGTTTGGGCTAGCTCGAATGGGAACGAAGAGACCCAGTACTTC	CASSLVWASSNGNEETQYF
TRBV4-3	.	TRBJ1-4	.	TGCGCCAGCAGCCTAAAGGGAGAGGGAAATGAAAAACTGTTTTTT	CASSLKGEGNEKLFF
TRBV13	.	TRBJ1-5	.	TGTGCCACCGGGAACAAGGGTATGGGTCAGCCCCAGCATTTT	CATGNKGMGQPQHF
TRBV5-1	.	TRBJ2-7	.	TGCGCCAGCACGAGGGGGGGTTTTAGCTCCTACGAGCAGTACTTC	CASTRGGFSSYEQYF
TRBV27	.	TRBJ2-2	TRBD2	TGTGCCAGCAGAGAGAGCGGGGGGGTGGACACCGGGGAGCTGTTTTTT	CASRESGGVDTGELFF
TRBV4-2	.	TRBJ1-6	TRBD1	TGTGCCAGCAGCCAAGATGCAGGGGGTTCACCCCTCCACTTT	CASSQDAGGSPLHF
TRBV5-6	.	TRBJ2-1	TRBD2	TGTGCCAGCAGCTTGGCGGGGGGACTAGCGGGAGGTGAGCAGTTCTTC	CASSLAGGLAGGEQFF
TRBV19	.	TRBJ1-2	.	TGTGCCAGTTCAGATAACACAGCAGTCTATGGCTACACCTTC	CASSDNTAVYGYTF
TRBV6-1	.	TRBJ1-2	.	TGTGCCAGCAGTGAAGCCGATCCGAGTCCCTATGGCTACACCTTC	CASSEADPSPYGYTF
TRBV6-6	.	TRBJ1-2	.	TGTGCCAGCAGTTTCCGAACAGGGTTCTATGGCTACACCTTC	CASSFRTGFYGYTF
TRBV12-5	.	TRBJ1-3	.	TGTGCTAGTGGTTTGAAGGTGGAGAGCTCTGGAAACACCATATATTTT	CASGLKVESSGNTIYF
TRBV19	few	TRBJ1-2	.	TGTGCCAGTAGTTATGAGGGAATGGGCTACACCTTC	CASSYEGMGYTF
TRBV27	.	TRBJ1-1	TRBD1	TGTGCCAGCAGCTACAGGGGAGGCACTGAAGCTTTCTTT	CASSYRGGTEAFF
TRBV19	.	TRBJ1-4	.	TGTGCCAGTAGCATGCAGGGGCATTCAAAAGAAAAACTGTTTTTT	CASSMQGHSKEKLFF
TRBV11-3	.	TRBJ2-2	TRBD1	TGTGCCAGCAGCTTAGAGGGGACAGGGATCGGGGAGCTGTTTTTT	CASSLEGTGIGELFF
TRBV10-3	.	TRBJ2-2	TRBD2	TGTGCCATCAGTGCTACTAGCGGAACGAACACCGGGGAGCTGTTTTTT	CAISATSGTNTGELFF
TRBV2	.	TRBJ1-5	.	TGTGCCAGCAGATTAGAAGGCGGACAGCCCCAGCATTTT	CASRLEGGQPQHF
TRBV30	.	TRBJ1-2	TRBD1	TGTGCCTGTAAACAGGGGGCGATTGGTGGCTACACCTTC	CACKQGAIGGYTF
TRBV28	.	TRBJ1-3	TRBD1	TGTGCCAGCAGTTTTTGGGGACAGGGGAGGACCTCTGGAAACACCATATATTTT	CASSFWGQGRTSGNTIYF
TRBV5-1	.	TRBJ2-7	TRBD2	TGCGCCAGCAGCTCAGTAGCGGGGAAGGTCTCCTACGAGCAGTACTTC	CASSSVAGKVSYEQYF
TRBV4-2	.	TRBJ1-1	.	TGTGCCAGCAGTCCCTGGGGGGACACTGAAGCTTTCTTT	CASSPWGDTEAFF
TRBV4-3	once	TRBJ2-2	TRBD2	TGCGCCAGCAGCCAAGATGCGGGAGAAACCGGGGAGCTGTTTTTT	CASSQDAGETGELFF
TRBV2	.	TRBJ1-2	TRBD1	TGTGCCAGCAGTCCGGTAGGAGGACAGGGCGAAGGCTACACCTTC	CASSPVGGQGEGYTF
TRBV4-1	.	TRBJ1-2	.	TGCGCCAGCAGCCAAGGCACGAGCTATGGCTACACCTTC	CASSQGTSYGYTF
TRBV10-3	.	TRBJ2-7	.	TGTGCCATCAGTGAGTCATCCGGGAACTACGAGCAGTACTTC	CAISESSGNYEQYF
TRBV19	.	TRBJ2-7	TRBD1	TGTGCCAGTAGTACTTCGGGGGACAGGGGTCGGGAGCAGTACTTC	CASSTSGDRGREQYF
TRBV2	.	TRBJ2-7	.	TGTGCCAGCAGTGCATTGACGGGAGCGCAGTACTTC	CASSALTGAQYF
TRBV19	.	TRBJ1-2	TRBD1	TGTGCCAGTACCGACGACCAGGGGGAGGTTCCCTATGGCTACACCTTC	CASTDDQGEVPYGYTF